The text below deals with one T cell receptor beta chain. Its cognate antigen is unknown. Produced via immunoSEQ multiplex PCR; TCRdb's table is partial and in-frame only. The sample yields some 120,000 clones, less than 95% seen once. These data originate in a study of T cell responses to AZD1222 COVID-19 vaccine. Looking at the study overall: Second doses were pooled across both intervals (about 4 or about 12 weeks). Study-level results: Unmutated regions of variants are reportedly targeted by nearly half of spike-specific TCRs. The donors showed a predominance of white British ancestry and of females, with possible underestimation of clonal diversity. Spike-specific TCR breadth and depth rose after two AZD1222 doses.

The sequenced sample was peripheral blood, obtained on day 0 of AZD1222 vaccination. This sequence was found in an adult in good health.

The CDR3 region has the DNA TGTGCCAGCAGTTTAGACCCTTCGGAATCTAATGAAAAACTGTTTTTT. Translation: CASSLDPSESNEKLFF. The genes are TRBV27 and TRBJ1-4; no definite D call. The germline V and J ends were trimmed by 2 bases and 3 bases, with 13 bases remaining between them. This CDR3 has 16 residues. Germline lookup yields CDR1 MNHEY and CDR2 SMNVEV (reference sequence).